This passage covers 18 T cell receptor beta chains from one sample sequenced in a study of T cells expressing NK-cell markers. Reanalyzing the 5' RACE reads, TCRdb keeps one entry per CDR3 protein, without DNA. The table for this sample gives approximately 460,000 distinct CDR3 sequences. Sequencing was done on a sample of blood T cells: a sorted CD56 or NKG2C T cell subset, CD4+ or CD8+ T cells, or bulk PBMC T cells (not recorded which). These receptors all stem from a woman between 18 and 75 years old in good health.

The rearrangement links TRBV12-3 or TRBV12-4 to TRBJ1-4; without DNA, the TCRdb call of TRBD1 cannot be checked. The CDR3 contains 14 residues. CDR3 protein: CASSHRDRGEKLFF.

The gene calls are TRBV4-3 and TRBJ2-1; as DNA is missing, the TRBD2 call by TCRdb cannot be tested. Germline-derived CDR1 and CDR2 are LGHNA and YSLEER. The CDR3 runs 16 residues. CDR3 loop: CASSLQGASGSGEQFF.

This rearrangement joins TRBV20-1 to TRBJ1-1. In germline, CDR1 is DFQATT, CDR2 SNEGSKA (reference sequence). The CDR3 runs 14 residues. CDR3 loop: CSARPLGGGTEAFF.

J is TRBJ2-5 and V is TRBV29-1; no DNA is available, so the TRBD1 call from TCRdb remains unchecked. The CDR3 sequence is 13 residues long. Germline V gene data show CDR1 as SQVTM and CDR2 as ANQGSEA. The CDR3 reads CSVASQVGGTQYF.

CDR3 protein: CASSLGLASWDEQFF. This chain joins TRBV11-1 and TRBJ2-1; TCRdb gives TRBD2 as the D gene, but with no DNA this cannot be confirmed. The CDR3 consists of 15 residues. Germline V gene data show CDR1 as SGHAT and CDR2 as FQDESV (reference sequence).

This chain joins TRBV27 and TRBJ2-5. The CDR3 consists of 13 residues. Germline loops: CDR1 MNHEY, CDR2 SMNVEV (reference sequence). CDR3: CASSYGVEETQYF.

This rearrangement joins TRBV18 to TRBJ1-5; with no DNA, the TCRdb D assignment of TRBD1 cannot be verified. The CDR3 has 15 amino acids. Germline V gene data show CDR1 as KGHSH and CDR2 as LQKENI. CDR3 residues: CASSRGQGIGQPQHF.

V gene TRBV2 combines with J gene TRBJ2-7; as DNA is missing, the TRBD1 call by TCRdb cannot be tested. The CDR3 runs to 14 residues. Germline CDR1 reads SNHLY; CDR2 reads FYNNEI. The CDR3 protein is CASSEGGTAYEQYF.

This chain connects TRBV9 to TRBJ1-2. The germline gives CDR1 SGDLS, CDR2 YYNGEE. The CDR3 is 16 amino acids. CDR3 region: CASSVEGGLARVGYTF.

The chain couples TRBV13 to TRBJ1-3; TCRdb's assignment of TRBD1 cannot be checked, as there is no DNA. CDR3 length: 15 amino acids. In germline, CDR1 is PRHDT, CDR2 FYEKMQ (reference sequence). CDR3 region: CASSLQGHSGNTIYF.

V usage is TRBV15 and J usage is TRBJ2-5; the TCRdb D gene call, TRBD2, has no DNA to confirm it. From germline, CDR1 is LNHNV and CDR2 YYDKDF (reference sequence). The CDR3 has 16 amino acids. The CDR3 region is CATSREGGRGRETQYF. The full variable domain, with the rest looked up from reference TRBV15 and TRBJ2-5, is DAMVIQNPRYQVTQFGKPVTLSCSQTLNHNVMYWYQQKSSQAPKLLFHYYDKDFNNEADTPDNFQSRRPNTSFCFLDIRSPGLGDTAMYLCATSREGGRGRETQYFGPGTRLLVL.

The V and J genes are TRBV7-8 and TRBJ2-2. Germline V CDR1 and CDR2: SGHVS, FQNEAQ. This CDR3 is built from 12 residues. The CDR3 here is CASSIFTGELFF.

This chain uses TRBV10-2 with TRBJ2-3; TCRdb's D call, TRBD2, is unchecked because there is no DNA. The length of the CDR3 is 13 residues. Germline-derived CDR1 and CDR2 are WSHSY and SAAADI. CDR3 sequence reads: CASVGLELDTQYF.

This chain connects TRBV9 to TRBJ2-5; TCRdb's D gene call, TRBD2, goes unchecked for lack of DNA. The CDR3 extends over 15 amino acids. The germline CDR1 and CDR2 sequences are SGDLS and YYNGEE. CDR3 sequence: CASSVTSGRDATQYF.

V is TRBV6-5 and J is TRBJ2-7. This CDR3 is 12 amino acids long. Germline loops: CDR1 MNHEY, CDR2 SVGAGI. The CDR3: CASGVYADEQYF.

The J gene is TRBJ2-2, the V gene TRBV7-6. Germline lookup yields CDR1 SGHVS and CDR2 FNYEAQ. This CDR3 contains 11 residues. The CDR3 loop reads CASSLRGGLFF.

The rearrangement uses TRBV6-5 and TRBJ2-2; TCRdb's D call of TRBD1 is untestable without DNA. Germline V CDR1 and CDR2: MNHEY, SVGAGI. The CDR3 sequence is 15 residues long. The chain's CDR3 is CASSFVQGIAGELFF.

The chain carries TRBV15 and TRBJ2-7. The CDR3 runs 13 residues. Germline CDR1 LNHNV, CDR2 YYDKDF (reference sequence). CDR3 sequence reads: CATSMPASYEQYF.